A selection of T cell receptor beta chains follows, all from one sample in a study of cytomegalovirus exposure and HLA in healthy donors. Sequenced by immunoSEQ multiplex PCR; TCRdb stores in-frame clones only, minus some. Of 200,000 or so clones listed, 75% to 85% were seen once; the top ten hold 0.8%. Sequencing was carried out using PBMCs. These TCRs come from a woman aged 18-35 years in good health and CMV-seronegative. Each CDR3 is given without its conserved first and last residue.

v_call	j_call	cdr3_aa
TRBV4-1	TRBJ2-1	ASSQDAGRVDEQF
TRBV11-2	TRBJ2-5	ASSDRFTQGKETQY
TRBV27	TRBJ2-7	ASSPRGGRAYEQY
TRBV27	TRBJ2-3	ASSSLTSGRESTQY
TRBV19	TRBJ2-3	ASSTTGWSTDTQY
TRBV15	TRBJ2-1	ATSSRDYNEQF
TRBV30	TRBJ1-6	AWSPDPRGSPLH
TRBV6-1	TRBJ1-3	ASSQGSSSGNTIY
TRBV2	TRBJ1-1	ASSVAQRGEAF
TRBV9	TRBJ2-2	ASSSSTGVTGELF
TRBV6-5	TRBJ2-3	ASGFSGDADTQY
TRBV7-2	TRBJ2-5	ASSLEFDSWEAQY
TRBV13	TRBJ2-7	ASSFRGYEQY
TRBV7-9	TRBJ2-1	AIPARGKGYNEQF
TRBV11-2	TRBJ2-7	ASSLETGPYEQY
TRBV6-1	TRBJ2-3	ASSDPDRGDLGDTQY
TRBV29-1	TRBJ1-4	SVEGRDRVREKLF
TRBV28	TRBJ2-1	ASSPLSPRNEQF
TRBV19	TRBJ1-5	ASSTIPGQGRYSNQPQH
TRBV16	TRBJ2-7	ASSHAPGVDSYEQY
TRBV9	TRBJ2-5	ASSPAGGQSLEETQY
TRBV6-5	TRBJ2-7	ASSYQGRYEQY
TRBV5-5	TRBJ1-2	ASSIGDREFGGYT
TRBV6-1	TRBJ2-1	ASRVQTTNEQF
TRBV19	TRBJ2-6	ATKPASGANVLT
TRBV7-2	TRBJ2-5	ASSEGWETQY
TRBV28	TRBJ2-7	ASSLASGSYEQY